What follows are 23 T cell receptor beta chains derived from one specimen sequenced in a study of identical twins. Using its own MiXCR run on the 5' RACE reads, TCRdb lists one record per CDR3 protein. The sample holds 1.5 million to 2 million distinct CDR3 sequences, less than 35% seen once. The source material was cord blood. The receptor set was obtained from a newborn girl in good health.

This clonotype has just a few counts. V usage is TRBV9 and J usage is TRBJ2-4; D perhaps matches TRBD2 (6 bases). Germline V gene sequence: CDR1 SGDLS, CDR2 YYNGEE. The ends were cut back, 3 bases at V and 7 bases at J, with 20 bases in the middle. This CDR3 is built from 16 residues. CDR3 coding DNA: TGTGCCAGCAGCGCTTCTTACCGGGACTTGGACAACATTCAGTACTTC. This gives the protein CASSASYRDLDNIQYF.

The V call is TRBV25-1, the J call TRBJ2-1, with D perhaps assigned TRBD1 or TRBD2 (5 bases each). Trimming shortened V by 1 base and J by 3 bases, and 10 bases separated the two germline ends. Germline loops: CDR1 MGHDK, CDR2 SYGVNS. The CDR3 length is 15 residues. The CDR3 DNA follows: TGTGCCAGCAGTGAATCCGGGACGGTCTACAATGAGCAGTTCTTC. Translated, it gives CASSESGTVYNEQFF.

This chain uses TRBV4-1 with TRBJ2-7; TRBD2 is a possible D gene (5 bases). V was shortened by 0 bases and J by 4 bases, with 16 bases between the two germline ends. This CDR3 has 16 residues. The germline gives CDR1 MGHRA, CDR2 YSYEKL. The CDR3: CASSQDRTEGPYEQYF. The CDR3 DNA sequence: TGCGCCAGCAGCCAAGACAGGACTGAGGGTCCATACGAGCAGTACTTC.

Of note for this clonotype: Since no conserved phenylalanine or tryptophan closes the CDR3, a read error is the likely cause. The chain combines TRBV28 with TRBJ1-2, with 9 bases that match TRBD1. Germline V gene sequence: CDR1 MDHEN, CDR2 SYDVKM. With 6 bases clipped from V and 5 bases from J, the junction kept 10 bases outside the gene matches. CDR3 length: 15 amino acids. CDR3 sequence (DNA): TGTGCCAGCAGCCTACCCCTGGGGACAGGGTATGGCTACACCTTA. Translating it yields CASSLPLGTGYGYTL.

This clonotype was recorded a few times. The gene calls are TRBV3-1 and TRBJ2-3; no clear D gene. Per germline, CDR1 LGHDT and CDR2 YNNKEL (reference sequence). Between the trimmed V and J ends, which lost 6 bases and 5 bases, there was a span of 15 bases. The CDR3 consists of 14 residues. CDR3 residues: CASSTNRILDTQYF. The CDR3 DNA reads TGTGCCAGCAGTACCAACCGGATATTAGATACGCAGTATTTT.

The chain employs TRBV12-3 or TRBV12-4 and TRBJ1-1, with a tentative D call TRBD1 (5 bases). CDR3 size: 16 residues. V shed 1 base and J shed 1 base, with 13 bases lying between them. The CDR3 region has the DNA TGTGCCAGCAGTTTAGAATTCGGGGGTCGGAACACTGAAGCTTTCTTT. Translated: CASSLEFGGRNTEAFF.

The rearrangement uses TRBV9 and TRBJ1-1; TRBD1 might be the D (6 bases). The germline gives CDR1 SGDLS, CDR2 YYNGEE. CDR3 size: 16 residues. Trimming removed 0 bases at V and 0 bases at J, with 12 bases between. DNA for the CDR3: TGTGCCAGCAGCGTAGGTGGACAGTTAATGAACACTGAAGCTTTCTTT. This codes for CASSVGGQLMNTEAFF.

In its sample, this clonotype was seen a few times. This sequence joins TRBV6-6 and TRBJ2-3, with D tentatively TRBD1 or TRBD2 (6 bases each). V was pared by 0 bases and J by 4 bases, with 14 bases between. CDR1 and CDR2 (germline): MNHNY, SVGAGI (reference sequence). The CDR3 sequence is 16 residues long. DNA for the CDR3: TGTGCCAGCAGTTACTCTAGTGGGGGGCTCCCAGATACGCAGTATTTT. Its translation is CASSYSSGGLPDTQYF.

The chain employs TRBV15 and TRBJ2-2; D call uncertain. Germline CDR1 LNHNV, CDR2 YYDKDF (reference sequence). CDR3 length: 15 amino acids. V lost 1 base, J lost 0 bases, and 6 bases lay in between. The chain's CDR3 is CATSRVPANTGELFF. As DNA, the CDR3 is TGTGCCACCAGCAGAGTACCGGCGAACACCGGGGAGCTGTTTTTT.

This clonotype was seen a few times. V is TRBV5-6 and J is TRBJ1-2; D unclear. V lost 0 bases and J lost 3, with 9 bases in between. Germline V gene sequence: CDR1 SGHDT, CDR2 YYEEEE. The CDR3 sequence is 14 residues long. The CDR3 DNA reads TGTGCCAGCAGCTTGGGCCGATTAGACTATGGCTACACCTTC. Protein: CASSLGRLDYGYTF.

The rearrangement joins TRBV12-3 or TRBV12-4 to TRBJ1-1; the D gene is possibly TRBD1 (6 bases). This CDR3 region has 15 residues. The ends were cut back, 2 bases at V and 5 bases at J, with 15 bases in the middle. The CDR3 region is CASSLLGQGRTEAFF. The CDR3 nucleotides read TGTGCCAGCAGTTTACTTGGTCAGGGGAGAACTGAAGCTTTCTTT.

This clonotype was counted ten times or more. The chain couples TRBV5-6 to TRBJ1-2, with D hard to call. The germline V and J ends were trimmed by 2 bases and 8 bases, with 10 bases remaining between them. CDR3 length: 12 residues. Germline V lookup: CDR1 SGHDT, CDR2 YYEEEE. The CDR3 DNA follows: TGTGCCAGCAGCTTAGGCAGGTTCGGCTACACCTTC. This translates into CASSLGRFGYTF.

V gene TRBV7-9 combines with J gene TRBJ1-4; the D is unclear. Per the germline V gene, CDR1 is SEHNR and CDR2 is FQNEAQ (reference sequence). The CDR3 extends over 16 amino acids. The ends were cut back, 3 bases at V and 8 bases at J, with 19 bases in the middle. The CDR3 loop is CASSFGVPVTYEKLFF. In nucleotides, the CDR3 is TGTGCCAGCAGCTTCGGAGTCCCCGTGACGTACGAAAAACTGTTTTTT.

The chain recombines TRBV29-1 with TRBJ2-7, with a tentative D call TRBD1 (6 bases). In germline, CDR1 is SQVTM, CDR2 ANQGSEA. The CDR3 length is 13 residues. Trimming stripped 6 bases from V and 10 bases from J, with 22 bases between. Here the CDR3 DNA reads TGCAGCGTCCGGGACAATACAAGGGGGATTCAGTACTTC. Amino acid sequence: CSVRDNTRGIQYF.

This clonotype was counted ten times or more. The chain carries TRBV7-2 and TRBJ2-3, with D possibly TRBD2 on 6 matching bases. The CDR3 has 15 amino acids. Trimming took off 3 bases at V and 2 bases at J, with 12 bases between the two ends. Germline CDR1 is SGHTA and CDR2 is FQGNSA. CDR3 residues: CASSFGGLLTDTQYF. CDR3 coding DNA: TGTGCCAGCAGCTTTGGAGGGTTACTCACAGATACGCAGTATTTT.

This clonotype was counted a few times. This sequence joins TRBV5-1 and TRBJ1-1; 7 bases agree with TRBD1. The V gene end was trimmed by 4 bases and the J gene end by 11 bases; junction bases not matched to a gene: 14. This CDR3 has 14 amino acids. Germline V lookup: CDR1 SGHRS, CDR2 YFSETQ. In nucleotides, the CDR3 is TGCGCCAGCAGCCTGACGACAGGGAGGGCTCCCGCTTTCTTT. This gives the protein CASSLTTGRAPAFF.

This clonotype was seen only a few times. The CDR3: CASSPSGGLVQPQHF. In DNA, the CDR3 is TGTGCCAGCAGCCCATCAGGGGGCCTAGTTCAGCCCCAGCATTTT. The V and J genes are TRBV5-6 and TRBJ1-5; 8 nucleotides line up with TRBD1. Unmatched junction bases numbered 9, after V lost 4 bases and J lost 6 bases. The CDR3 loop spans 15 amino acids. The V gene's germline CDR1 is SGHDT and CDR2 YYEEEE. The full variable domain, rest sourced from reference TRBV5-6 and TRBJ1-5, is DAGVTQSPTHLIKTRGQQVTLRCSPKSGHDTVSWYQQALGQGPQFIFQYYEEEERQRGNFPDRFSGHQFPNYSSELNVNALLLGDSALYLCASSPSGGLVQPQHFGDGTRLSIL.

V usage is TRBV7-2 and J usage is TRBJ2-4; the match to TRBD2 covers 8 bases. The germline V gene has CDR1 SGHTA and CDR2 FQGNSA. The CDR3 is 16 residues long. V was pared by 2 bases and J by 13 bases, with 16 bases of the junction left unmatched. The CDR3 DNA is TGTGCCAGCAGCTTAACCGGGACTAGTGTTACATCTTGGCAGTACTTC. It is translated as CASSLTGTSVTSWQYF.

This rearrangement joins TRBV3-1 to TRBJ1-5; D is unclear. The V end lost 0 bases, the J end lost 7 bases, and 10 bases lay between the germline ends. The CDR3 covers 14 residues. Germline CDR1 reads LGHDT; CDR2 reads YNNKEL (reference sequence). Written as DNA, the CDR3 is TGTGCCAGCAGCCAAGAAAGGTCGGGACAGCCCCAGCATTTT. Translating it yields CASSQERSGQPQHF.

This clonotype was seen repeatedly, ten times or more. The chain has TRBV28 and TRBJ2-7; no clear D. V lost 7 bases and J lost 2, with 12 bases in between. This CDR3 region has 13 residues. CDR1 and CDR2 (germline): MDHEN, SYDVKM. CDR3 in DNA: TGTGCCAGCAAAAGGACGGATACCTACGAGCAGTACTTC. Protein sequence: CASKRTDTYEQYF.

The chain carries TRBV2 and TRBJ2-1; no definite D call. Germline V CDR1 and CDR2: SNHLY, FYNNEI. There are 11 residues in the CDR3. V dropped 3 bases and J dropped 9 bases, with 6 bases sitting between them. The CDR3 loop is CASSDLPEQFF. DNA of the CDR3: TGTGCCAGCAGTGATCTACCTGAGCAGTTCTTC.

J is TRBJ1-2 and V is TRBV6-1, with no clear D. The V and J ends lost 2 bases and 13 bases respectively, with 17 bases between them. Germline lookup yields CDR1 MNHNS and CDR2 SASEGT. The CDR3 has 13 amino acids. The CDR3 region has the DNA TGTGCCAGCAGTGAAAGGGCAGGCCGGGTGGGCACCTTC. Translating it yields CASSERAGRVGTF.

This chain links TRBV20-1 with TRBJ2-3; D uncertain. This CDR3 is 12 amino acids long. The germline CDR1 and CDR2 sequences are DFQATT and SNEGSKA (reference sequence). V lost 0 bases, J lost 4 bases, and 5 bases lay in between. CDR3 residues: CSAREDSDTQYF. The CDR3 nucleotides read TGCAGTGCTAGAGAAGATTCAGATACGCAGTATTTT.